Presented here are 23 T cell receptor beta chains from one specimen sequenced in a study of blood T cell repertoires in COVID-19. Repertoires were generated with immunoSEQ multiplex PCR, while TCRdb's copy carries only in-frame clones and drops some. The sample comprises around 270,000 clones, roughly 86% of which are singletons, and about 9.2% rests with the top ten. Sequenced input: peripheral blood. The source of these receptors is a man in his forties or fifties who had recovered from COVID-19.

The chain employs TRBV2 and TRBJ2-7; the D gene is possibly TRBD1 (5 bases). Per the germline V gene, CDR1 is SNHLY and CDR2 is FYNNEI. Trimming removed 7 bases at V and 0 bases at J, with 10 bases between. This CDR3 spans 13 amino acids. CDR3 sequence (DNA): TGTGCCAGCACCTCAGGGTACTCCTACGAGCAGTACTTC. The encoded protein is CASTSGYSYEQYF.

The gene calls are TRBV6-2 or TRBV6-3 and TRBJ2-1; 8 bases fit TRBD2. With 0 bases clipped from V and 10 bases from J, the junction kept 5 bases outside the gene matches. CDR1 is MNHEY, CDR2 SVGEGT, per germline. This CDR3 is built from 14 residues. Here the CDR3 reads CASSYSPPGGEQFF. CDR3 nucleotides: TGTGCCAGCAGTTACTCCCCCCCGGGAGGGGAGCAGTTCTTC.

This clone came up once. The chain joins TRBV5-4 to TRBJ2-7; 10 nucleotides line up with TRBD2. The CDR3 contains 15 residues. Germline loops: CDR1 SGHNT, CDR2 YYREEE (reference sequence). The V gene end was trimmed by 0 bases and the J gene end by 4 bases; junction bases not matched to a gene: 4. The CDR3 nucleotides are TGTGCCAGCAGCTTGGAGCTAGCGGGGGCGTACGAGCAGTACTTC. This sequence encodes CASSLELAGAYEQYF.

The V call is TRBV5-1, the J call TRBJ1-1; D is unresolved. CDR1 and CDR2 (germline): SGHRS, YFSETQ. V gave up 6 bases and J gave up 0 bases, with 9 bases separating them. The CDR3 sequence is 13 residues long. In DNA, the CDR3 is TGCGCCAGCATGGTGACTCTGAACACTGAAGCTTTCTTT. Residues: CASMVTLNTEAFF.

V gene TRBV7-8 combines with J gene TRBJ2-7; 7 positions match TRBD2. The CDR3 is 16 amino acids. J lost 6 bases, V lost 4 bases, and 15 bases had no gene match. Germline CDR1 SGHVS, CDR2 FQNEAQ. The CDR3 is CASSSGGMGGPPEQYF. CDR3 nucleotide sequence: TGTGCCAGCAGCTCCGGGGGGATGGGAGGGCCCCCCGAGCAGTACTTC.

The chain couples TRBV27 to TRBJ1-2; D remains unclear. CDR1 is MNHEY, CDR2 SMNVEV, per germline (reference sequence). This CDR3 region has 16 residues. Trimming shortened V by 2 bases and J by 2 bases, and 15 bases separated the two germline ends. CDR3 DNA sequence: TGTGCCAGCAGTTTAGTTGCAGGCTCCATCAACTATGGCTACACCTTC. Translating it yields CASSLVAGSINYGYTF.

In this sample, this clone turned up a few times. The DNA for the CDR3 is TGTGCCAGTACTAGCCGCCATCCGGGTCAGCGGTGGGAGACCCAGTACTTC. Amino acid sequence: CASTSRHPGQRWETQYF. This sequence joins TRBV19 and TRBJ2-5, with D possibly being TRBD2 (5 bases). This CDR3 spans 17 amino acids. In germline, CDR1 is LNHDA, CDR2 SQIVND (reference sequence). V lost 7 bases, J lost 5 bases, and 26 bases lay in between.

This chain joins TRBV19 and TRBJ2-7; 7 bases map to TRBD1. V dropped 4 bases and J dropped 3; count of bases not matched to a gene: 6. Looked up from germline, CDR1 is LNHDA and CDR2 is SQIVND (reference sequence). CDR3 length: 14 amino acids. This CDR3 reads CASSKDRHGYEQYF. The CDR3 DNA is TGTGCCAGTAGTAAGGACAGGCACGGCTACGAGCAGTACTTC.

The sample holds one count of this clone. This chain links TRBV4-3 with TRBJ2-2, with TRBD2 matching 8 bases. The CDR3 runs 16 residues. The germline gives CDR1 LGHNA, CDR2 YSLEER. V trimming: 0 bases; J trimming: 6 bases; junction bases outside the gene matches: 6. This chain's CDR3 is CASSQDFPGGPGELFF. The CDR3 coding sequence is TGCGCCAGCAGCCAAGACTTCCCGGGAGGGCCCGGGGAGCTGTTTTTT.

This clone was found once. CDR3 amino acids: CASRDRGDSEQYF. The CDR3 coding sequence is TGTGCCAGCAGGGACAGGGGGGATTCCGAGCAGTACTTC. The V and J genes are TRBV14 and TRBJ2-7; 10 bases are a match to TRBD1. The V segment lost 6 bases and the J segment 6 bases; nucleotides outside the gene matches: 5. This CDR3 spans 13 amino acids. CDR1 SGHDN and CDR2 FVKESK come from the germline V gene.

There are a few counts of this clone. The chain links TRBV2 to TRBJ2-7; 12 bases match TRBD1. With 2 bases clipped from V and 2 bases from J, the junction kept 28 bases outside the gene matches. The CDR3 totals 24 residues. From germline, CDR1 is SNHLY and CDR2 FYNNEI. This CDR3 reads CASSELGPVTGQGARRYLTYEQYF. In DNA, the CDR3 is TGTGCCAGCAGTGAATTGGGCCCCGTGACGGGACAGGGGGCCCGGCGGTACCTAACCTACGAGCAGTACTTC.

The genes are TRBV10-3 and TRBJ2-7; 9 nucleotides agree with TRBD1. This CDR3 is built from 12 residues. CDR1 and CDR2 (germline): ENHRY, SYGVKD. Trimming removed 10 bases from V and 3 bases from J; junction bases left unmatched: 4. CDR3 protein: CATMDRGYEQYF. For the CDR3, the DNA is TGTGCCACCATGGACAGGGGCTACGAGCAGTACTTC.

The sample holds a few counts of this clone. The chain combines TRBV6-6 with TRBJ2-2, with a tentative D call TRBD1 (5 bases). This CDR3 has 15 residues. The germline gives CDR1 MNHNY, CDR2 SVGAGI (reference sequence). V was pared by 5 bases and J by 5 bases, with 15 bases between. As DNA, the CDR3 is TGTGCCAGCAGTCCAACCCTAGACAGAACCGGGGAGCTGTTTTTT. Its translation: CASSPTLDRTGELFF.

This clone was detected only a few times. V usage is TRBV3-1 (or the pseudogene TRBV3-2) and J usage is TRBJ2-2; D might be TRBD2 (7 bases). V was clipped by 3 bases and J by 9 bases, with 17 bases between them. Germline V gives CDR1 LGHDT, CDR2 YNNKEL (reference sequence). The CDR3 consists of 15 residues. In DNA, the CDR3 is TGTGCCAGCAGCCATCGCGGCGGGGGCCTTCGGGAGCTGTTTTTT. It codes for CASSHRGGGLRELFF.

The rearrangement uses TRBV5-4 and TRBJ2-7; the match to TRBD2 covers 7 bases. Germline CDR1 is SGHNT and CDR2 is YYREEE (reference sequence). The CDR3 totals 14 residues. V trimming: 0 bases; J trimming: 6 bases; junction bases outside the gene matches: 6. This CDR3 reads CASSLAGREGEQYF. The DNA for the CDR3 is TGTGCCAGCAGCTTGGCCGGCAGGGAGGGCGAGCAGTACTTC.

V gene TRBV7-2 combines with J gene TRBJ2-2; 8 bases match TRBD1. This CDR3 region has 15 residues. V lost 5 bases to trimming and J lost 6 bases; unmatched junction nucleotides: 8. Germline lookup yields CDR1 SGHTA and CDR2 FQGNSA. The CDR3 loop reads CASSPGQGRPGELFF. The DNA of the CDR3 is TGTGCCAGCAGCCCCGGACAGGGTCGTCCCGGGGAGCTGTTTTTT.

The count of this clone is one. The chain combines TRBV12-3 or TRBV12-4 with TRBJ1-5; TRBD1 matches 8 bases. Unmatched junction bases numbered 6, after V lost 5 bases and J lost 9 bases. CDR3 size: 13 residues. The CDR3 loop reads CASSGTGSRPQHF. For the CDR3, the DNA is TGTGCCAGCAGTGGGACAGGCTCAAGGCCCCAGCATTTT.

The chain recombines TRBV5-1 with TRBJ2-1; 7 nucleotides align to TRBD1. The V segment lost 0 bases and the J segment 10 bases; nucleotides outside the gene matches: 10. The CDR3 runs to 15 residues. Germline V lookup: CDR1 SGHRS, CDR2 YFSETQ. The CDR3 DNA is TGCGCCAGCAGCTTGGGTGCAGGGGGACCTAGGGAGCAGTTCTTC. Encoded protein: CASSLGAGGPREQFF.

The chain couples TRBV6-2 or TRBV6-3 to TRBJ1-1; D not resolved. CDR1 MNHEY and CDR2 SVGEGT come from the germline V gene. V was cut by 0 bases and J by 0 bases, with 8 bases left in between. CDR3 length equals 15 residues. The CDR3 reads CASSYSQRLNTEAFF. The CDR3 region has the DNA TGTGCCAGCAGTTACTCGCAGCGACTGAACACTGAAGCTTTCTTT.

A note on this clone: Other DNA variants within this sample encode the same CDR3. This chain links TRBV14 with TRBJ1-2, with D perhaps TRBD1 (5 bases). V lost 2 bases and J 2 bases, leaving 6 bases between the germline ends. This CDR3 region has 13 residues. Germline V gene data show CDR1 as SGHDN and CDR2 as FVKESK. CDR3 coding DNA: TGTGCCAGCAGCCAAAGGGGAAACTATGGCTACACCTTC. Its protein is CASSQRGNYGYTF.

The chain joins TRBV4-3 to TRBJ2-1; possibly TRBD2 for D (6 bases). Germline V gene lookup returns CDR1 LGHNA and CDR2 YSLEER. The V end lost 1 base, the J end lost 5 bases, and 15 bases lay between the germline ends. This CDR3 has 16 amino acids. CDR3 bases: TGCGCCAGCAGCCAAGGTAGCGGAGATGACAACAATGAGCAGTTCTTC. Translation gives CASSQGSGDDNNEQFF.

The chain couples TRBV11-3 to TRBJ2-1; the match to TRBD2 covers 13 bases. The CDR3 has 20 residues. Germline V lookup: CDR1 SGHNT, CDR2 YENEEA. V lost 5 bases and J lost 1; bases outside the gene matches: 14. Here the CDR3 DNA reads TGTGCCAGCAGCCTGGGCGCAGGGACTAGCGGGATAGGGTCCTACAATGAGCAGTTCTTC. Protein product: CASSLGAGTSGIGSYNEQFF. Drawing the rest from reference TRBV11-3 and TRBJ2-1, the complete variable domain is EAGVVQSPRYKIIEKKQPVAFWCNPISGHNTLYWYLQNLGQGPELLIRYENEEAVDDSQLPKDRFSAERLKGVDSTLKIQPAELGDSAVYLCASSLGAGTSGIGSYNEQFFGPGTRLTVL.

This CDR3 is CASSGTASIYNEQFF. Written as DNA, the CDR3 is TGTGCCAGCAGTGGGACAGCCTCCATCTACAATGAGCAGTTCTTC. The V call is TRBV2, the J call TRBJ2-1, with a possible D match to TRBD1 (6 bases). Germline V gene data show CDR1 as SNHLY and CDR2 as FYNNEI. Trimming cost V 4 bases and J 3 bases, with 13 bases left between them. The CDR3 has 15 amino acids.